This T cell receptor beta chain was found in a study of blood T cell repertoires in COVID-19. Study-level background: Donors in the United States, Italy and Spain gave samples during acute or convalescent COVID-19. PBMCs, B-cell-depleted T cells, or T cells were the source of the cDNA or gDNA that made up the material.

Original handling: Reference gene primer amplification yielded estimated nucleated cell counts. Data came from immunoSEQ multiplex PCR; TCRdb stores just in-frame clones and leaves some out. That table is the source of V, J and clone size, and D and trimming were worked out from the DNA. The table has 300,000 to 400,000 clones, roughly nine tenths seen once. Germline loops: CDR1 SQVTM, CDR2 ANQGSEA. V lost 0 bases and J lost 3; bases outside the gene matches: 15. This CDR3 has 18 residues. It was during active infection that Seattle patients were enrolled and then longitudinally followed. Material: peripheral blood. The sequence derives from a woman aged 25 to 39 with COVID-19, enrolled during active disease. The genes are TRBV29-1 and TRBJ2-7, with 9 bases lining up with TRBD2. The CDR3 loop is CSVEDLGLAGNPRYEQYF. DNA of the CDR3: TGCAGCGTTGAAGATCTCGGGCTAGCGGGGAATCCCCGCTACGAGCAGTACTTC.